These 17 T cell receptor beta chains share one sample of origin, sequenced in a study of OX40 agonist ivuxolimab in advanced cancers. Assay: immunoSEQ multiplex PCR; the TCRdb copy retains only in-frame clones and omits some. Found here are more than 65,000 clones, 85% to 90% of them singletons; the top ten hold under 6.5%. The starting material was CD4+ or CD8+ T cells sorted from blood, obtained in a trial of the OX40 agonist ivuxolimab. The receptors come from an adult with an advanced solid tumor such as melanoma, head and neck, liver or kidney cancer.

This rearrangement joins TRBV4-1 to TRBJ1-3, with D unclear. CDR3 size: 14 residues. Trimming left V 1 base short and J 1 base short, with 5 bases between. The germline CDR1 and CDR2 sequences are MGHRA and YSYEKL. CDR3 nucleotide sequence: TGCGCCAGCAGCCAAGCCGGTTCTGGAAACACCATATATTTT. Translated: CASSQAGSGNTIYF.

In this sample, this clone turned up a few times. The chain recombines TRBV5-6 with TRBJ2-7; TRBD1 aligns across 7 bases. Looked up from germline, CDR1 is SGHDT and CDR2 is YYEEEE. V lost 4 bases and J lost 0; bases outside the gene matches: 4. The CDR3 extends over 14 amino acids. CDR3 sequence (DNA): TGTGCCAGCAGCGTGGACAGGTCCTCCTACGAGCAGTACTTC. It codes for CASSVDRSSYEQYF.

The gene calls are TRBV5-4 and TRBJ2-3; 11 bases are a match to TRBD2. The CDR3 runs 17 residues. Germline assignment: CDR1 SGHNT and CDR2 YYREEE (reference sequence). Trimming took 0 bases from V and 4 from J; bases not matched to a gene: 7. The CDR3 DNA reads as TGTGCCAGCAGCTTGGTTAGCGGGAGGGCCGTAGCAGATACGCAGTATTTT. Protein product: CASSLVSGRAVADTQYF.

This clone was seen once. The chain employs TRBV30 and TRBJ1-5; D uncertain. V gave up 3 bases and J gave up 13 bases, with 13 bases separating them. This CDR3 is built from 11 residues. Germline CDR1 and CDR2: GTSNPN and SVGIG (reference sequence). CDR3 in DNA: TGTGCCTGGAGCGCGTACGGACTTCAGCATTTT. Translated, it gives CAWSAYGLQHF.

This clone was observed once. The chain employs TRBV4-2 and TRBJ2-7, with D possibly being TRBD1 (6 bases). The V gene's germline CDR1 is LGHNA and CDR2 YNFKEQ. With 0 bases removed from V and 3 bases from J, the gap between germline ends came to 12 bases. The CDR3 consists of 15 residues. The CDR3 DNA is TGTGCCAGCAGCCAAGAGCGACAGGCGCTCTACGAGCAGTACTTC. This codes for CASSQERQALYEQYF.

The chain recombines TRBV2 with TRBJ2-3; the D gene is possibly TRBD1 (5 bases). V lost 5 bases to trimming and J lost 6 bases, with 9 bases between them. The germline CDR1 and CDR2 sequences are SNHLY and FYNNEI. The CDR3 totals 12 residues. The CDR3: CASSYRLDTQYF. CDR3 sequence (DNA): TGTGCCAGCAGTTACAGGTTGGATACGCAGTATTTT.

The chain is built from TRBV7-2 and TRBJ2-2; D is possibly TRBD1 (5 bases). Per the germline V gene, CDR1 is SGHTA and CDR2 is FQGNSA. The CDR3 is 13 amino acids. V lost 4 bases, J lost 4 bases, and 7 bases lay in between. CDR3 residues: CASSSGITGELFF. CDR3 coding DNA: TGTGCCAGCAGCTCAGGGATCACCGGGGAGCTGTTTTTT. Drawing the rest from reference TRBV7-2 and TRBJ2-2, the complete variable domain is GAGVSQSPSNKVTEKGKDVELRCDPISGHTALYWYRQSLGQGLEFLIYFQGNSAPDKSGLPSDRFSAERTGGSVSTLTIQRTQQEDSAVYLCASSSGITGELFFGEGSRLTVL.

The chain combines TRBV7-2 with TRBJ2-1; D gene ambiguous. CDR1 and CDR2 from the germline V gene are SGHTA and FQGNSA. V was shortened by 1 base and J by 2 bases, with 9 bases between the two germline ends. This CDR3 is built from 15 residues. The CDR3 DNA sequence: TGTGCCAGCAGCTTAGGTCGGGTGGCCTACAATGAGCAGTTCTTC. Amino acids: CASSLGRVAYNEQFF.

The genes are TRBV19 and TRBJ2-4; 10 nucleotides line up with TRBD1. This CDR3 has 13 residues. Germline V gene lookup returns CDR1 LNHDA and CDR2 SQIVND (reference sequence). The CDR3 nucleotides are TGTGCTGTTCGGGGACAGGGGTTAGACATTCAGTACTTC. Residues: CAVRGQGLDIQYF.

The genes are TRBV27 and TRBJ1-2; 9 bases are a match to TRBD1. Germline lookup yields CDR1 MNHEY and CDR2 SMNVEV (reference sequence). Trimming cost V 0 bases and J 4 bases; bases outside gene matches: 6. This CDR3 contains 16 residues. CDR3 loop: CASSLSRDRASYGYTF. The CDR3 bases are TGTGCCAGCAGTTTATCTCGGGACAGGGCTAGCTATGGCTACACCTTC.

The J gene is TRBJ1-2, the V gene TRBV28, with D unclear. Germline lookup yields CDR1 MDHEN and CDR2 SYDVKM. The CDR3 runs 17 residues. V was clipped by 7 bases and J by 4 bases, with 25 bases between them. The CDR3: CASTTTGYMSGSYGYTF. CDR3 nucleotide sequence: TGTGCCAGCACCACCACGGGGTACATGTCCGGGAGCTATGGCTACACCTTC.

The chain combines TRBV27 with TRBJ1-1; 10 bases fit TRBD1. This CDR3 has 13 amino acids. Germline values: CDR1 MNHEY, CDR2 SMNVEV (reference sequence). The trim removed 5 bases at V and 4 bases at J, leaving 1 base unmatched. In nucleotides, the CDR3 is TGTGCCAGCAGTGACAGGGGGCCCACTGAAGCTTTCTTT. As protein: CASSDRGPTEAFF.

This chain joins TRBV11-3 and TRBJ1-1; D may be TRBD1 (5 bases). The CDR3 sequence is 14 residues long. Germline-derived CDR1 and CDR2 are SGHNT and YENEEA. With 1 base removed from V and 6 bases from J, the gap between germline ends came to 12 bases. The CDR3 DNA reads TGTGCCAGCAGCTTAGGAGGGGTTAGAGCTGAAGCTTTCTTT. This translates into CASSLGGVRAEAFF.

This clone has only one observation. The gene calls are TRBV9 and TRBJ2-2; 9 bases line up with TRBD2. The V gene end was trimmed by 5 bases and the J gene end by 4 bases; junction bases not matched to a gene: 12. CDR1 is SGDLS and CDR2 is YYNGEE in the germline V gene. This CDR3 has 17 amino acids. The CDR3 loop reads CASRAGTSRSPTGELFF. CDR3 coding DNA: TGTGCCAGCAGAGCCGGGACTAGCCGATCTCCCACCGGGGAGCTGTTTTTT.

This rearrangement joins TRBV18 to TRBJ1-2; D is unresolved. V lost 2 bases and J 4 bases, leaving 11 bases between the germline ends. The CDR3 is 14 amino acids. Germline CDR1 reads KGHSH; CDR2 reads LQKENI. The DNA of the CDR3 is TGTGCCAGCTCACCAACTACACAAGGCTATGGCTACACCTTC. Amino acid sequence: CASSPTTQGYGYTF.

Ten or more counts support this clone. This chain connects TRBV21-1 to TRBJ1-6; the table's D call TRBD1 went unverified against the DNA. TRBV21-1 is assigned pseudogene status. This CDR3 has 13 residues. The CDR3: CASGTGYGSPLHF. In nucleotides, the CDR3 is TGTGCCTCAGGGACAGGGTACGGTTCACCCCTCCACTTT.

The chain employs TRBV10-3 and TRBJ2-6, with a tentative D call TRBD1 (5 bases). This CDR3 region has 15 residues. Trimming cost V 5 bases and J 2 bases, with 10 bases left between them. Looked up from germline, CDR1 is ENHRY and CDR2 is SYGVKD. In nucleotides, the CDR3 is TGTGCCATCAGTCCGACAGTTCCTGGGGCCAACGTCCTGACTTTC. This encodes CAISPTVPGANVLTF.